Sequencing of this T cell receptor (beta chain) was carried out in a study of blood T cell repertoires in COVID-19. The overall study: The United States, Italy and Spain supplied acute and convalescent COVID-19 samples.

The CDR3 covers 16 residues. J gave up 1 base and V 3 bases, and 6 bases lay outside the gene matches. The germline V gene encodes CDR1 SGHKS and CDR2 YYEKEE (reference sequence). Sequencing was performed with immunoSEQ multiplex PCR; in TCRdb, only in-frame clones are kept and a portion is missing. The top ten hold more than 3.5% of the sample, which has around 270,000 clones, roughly 85% seen once. This chain links TRBV5-5 with TRBJ2-5; 10 nucleotides agree with TRBD2. The sequenced material came from PBMCs or T cells enriched from blood (not recorded which). This sequence originates from a woman in her twenties or thirties who had recovered from COVID-19. CDR3 loop: CASSWSGLATQETQYF. The CDR3 bases are TGTGCCAGCAGCTGGTCGGGACTAGCGACCCAAGAGACCCAGTACTTC.